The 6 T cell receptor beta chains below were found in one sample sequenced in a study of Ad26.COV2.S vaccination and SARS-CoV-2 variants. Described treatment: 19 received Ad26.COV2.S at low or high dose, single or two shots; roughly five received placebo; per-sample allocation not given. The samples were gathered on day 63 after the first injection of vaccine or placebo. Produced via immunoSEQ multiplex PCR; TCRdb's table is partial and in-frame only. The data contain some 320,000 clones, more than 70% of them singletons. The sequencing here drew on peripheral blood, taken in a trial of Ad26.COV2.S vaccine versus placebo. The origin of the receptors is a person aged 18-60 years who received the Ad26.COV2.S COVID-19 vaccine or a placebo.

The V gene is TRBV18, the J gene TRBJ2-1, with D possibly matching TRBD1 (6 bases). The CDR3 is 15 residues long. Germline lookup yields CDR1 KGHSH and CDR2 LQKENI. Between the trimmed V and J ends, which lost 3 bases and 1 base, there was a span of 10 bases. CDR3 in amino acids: CASSPSGASYNEQFF. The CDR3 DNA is TGTGCCAGCTCACCTTCAGGGGCATCCTACAATGAGCAGTTCTTC.

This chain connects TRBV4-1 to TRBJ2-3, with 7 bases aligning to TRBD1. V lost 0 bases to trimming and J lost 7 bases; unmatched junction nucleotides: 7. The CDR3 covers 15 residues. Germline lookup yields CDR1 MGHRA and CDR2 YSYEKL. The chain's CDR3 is CASSQDGQGVNTQYF. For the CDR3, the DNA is TGCGCCAGCAGCCAAGATGGCCAGGGGGTGAATACGCAGTATTTT.

CDR3 in DNA: TGTGCCAGCAGCTTACGTGGTACAGGACCCCAGCATTTT. It encodes CASSLRGTGPQHF. The J gene is TRBJ1-5, the V gene TRBV7-2; D may be TRBD1 (5 bases). Trimming removed 2 bases at V and 10 bases at J, with 12 bases between. This CDR3 spans 13 amino acids. Germline assignment: CDR1 SGHTA and CDR2 FQGNSA.

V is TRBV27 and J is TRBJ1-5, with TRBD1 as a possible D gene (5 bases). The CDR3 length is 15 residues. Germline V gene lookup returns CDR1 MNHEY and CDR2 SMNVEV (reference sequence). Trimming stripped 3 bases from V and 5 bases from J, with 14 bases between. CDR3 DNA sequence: TGTGCCAGCAGTTTCGGGCAGGGAAAGCATCAGCCCCAGCATTTT. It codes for CASSFGQGKHQPQHF.

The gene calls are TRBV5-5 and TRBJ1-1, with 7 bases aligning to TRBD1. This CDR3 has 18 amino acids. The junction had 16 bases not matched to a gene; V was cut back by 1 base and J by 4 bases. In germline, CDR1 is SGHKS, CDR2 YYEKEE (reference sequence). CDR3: CASSLHDGTFRGGTEAFF. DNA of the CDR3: TGTGCCAGCAGCTTGCACGATGGGACCTTCAGGGGGGGCACTGAAGCTTTCTTT.

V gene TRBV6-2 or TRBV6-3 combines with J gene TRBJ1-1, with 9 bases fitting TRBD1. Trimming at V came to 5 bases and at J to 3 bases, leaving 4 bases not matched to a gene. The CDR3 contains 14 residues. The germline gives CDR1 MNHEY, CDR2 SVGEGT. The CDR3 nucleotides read TGTGCCAGCAGTCGGACAGGGGCTGACACTGAAGCTTTCTTT. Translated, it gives CASSRTGADTEAFF.